The 16 T cell receptor beta chains given below trace back to one sample, sequenced in a study of blood T cell repertoires in COVID-19. Some clones are missing from TCRdb's copy, which holds only in-frame ones; the method was immunoSEQ multiplex PCR. Among 63,000 or so clones listed, roughly 85% were seen once. Sequencing was performed on peripheral blood. The receptor set was obtained from a human donor in a cohort sampled during active COVID-19.

The J gene is TRBJ2-1, the V gene TRBV3-1 (or the pseudogene TRBV3-2); 8 bases fit TRBD2. V shed 4 bases and J 6 bases; nucleotides not matched to a gene: 8. This CDR3 is built from 15 residues. Per the germline V gene, CDR1 is LGHDT and CDR2 is YNNKEL (reference sequence). The CDR3 coding sequence is TGTGCCAGCAGCCTCCGGGAGGGCAGATCCAATGAGCAGTTCTTC. Protein sequence: CASSLREGRSNEQFF.

The rearrangement joins TRBV7-9 to TRBJ1-5; D is unclear. CDR3 size: 14 residues. V lost 1 base, J lost 6 bases, and 10 bases lay in between. Germline V lookup: CDR1 SEHNR, CDR2 FQNEAQ (reference sequence). The CDR3 protein is CASSLGTGSQPQHF. In DNA form, the CDR3 reads TGTGCCAGCAGCTTAGGGACGGGAAGTCAGCCCCAGCATTTT.

J is TRBJ1-1 and V is TRBV5-1; D is undetermined. In germline, CDR1 is SGHRS, CDR2 YFSETQ. Trimming removed 3 bases from V and 6 bases from J, with 18 bases in between. There are 15 residues in the CDR3. The CDR3 bases are TGCGCCAGCAGCTGGGCAGGCCCGGAAAGTTCTGAAGCTTTCTTT. Translation gives CASSWAGPESSEAFF.

The chain recombines TRBV21-1 with TRBJ1-6; the table's D call, TRBD1, was not checked against the DNA. TRBV21-1 is described as a pseudogene. The CDR3 runs 24 residues. In DNA form, the CDR3 reads TGTGCCAGCAGCAAAGTTAGTTTGGGACAGGGTTTGCGGCGGCGAAGCTCCTATAATTCACCCCTCCACTTT. Translation: CASSKVSLGQGLRRRSSYNSPLHF.

There are a few counts of this clone. The CDR3 loop is CATSQDPREKLFF. The CDR3 DNA sequence: TGTGCCACCAGTCAAGACCCGAGGGAAAAACTGTTTTTT. This chain links TRBV15 with TRBJ1-4; no clear D gene. Between the trimmed V and J ends, which lost 6 bases and 8 bases, there was a span of 13 bases. Germline-derived CDR1 and CDR2 are LNHNV and YYDKDF (reference sequence). This CDR3 has 13 amino acids.

The V call is TRBV19, the J call TRBJ2-5; D is possibly TRBD1 (6 bases). V lost 7 bases and J lost 1, with 16 bases in between. Germline V CDR1 and CDR2: LNHDA, SQIVND (reference sequence). The CDR3 contains 15 residues. The CDR3, as DNA: TGTGCCAGTAAAACAGGGAATGCGTTCCAAGAGACCCAGTACTTC. Protein sequence: CASKTGNAFQETQYF.

The V and J genes are TRBV5-1 and TRBJ1-1; the D is unclear. The CDR3 runs 13 residues. Germline CDR1 is SGHRS and CDR2 is YFSETQ. Trimming removed 3 bases from V and 4 bases from J, with 10 bases in between. The CDR3 reads CASSSLTGTEAFF. CDR3 DNA sequence: TGCGCCAGCAGCTCCTTAACTGGCACTGAAGCTTTCTTT.

The chain has TRBV29-1 and TRBJ2-1; 8 bases fit TRBD1. Germline V gene data show CDR1 as SQVTM and CDR2 as ANQGSEA. This CDR3 is 13 amino acids long. Germline trimming cut 4 bases from V and 7 bases from J; bases unmatched to any gene: 6. In DNA form, the CDR3 reads TGCAGCGTTGGGGGGACAGGAGCAAATGAGCAGTTCTTC. This encodes CSVGGTGANEQFF.

The chain combines TRBV3-1 (or the pseudogene TRBV3-2) with TRBJ2-7; 11 positions match TRBD2. V lost 3 bases, J lost 5 bases, and 18 bases stayed unmatched. This CDR3 has 19 amino acids. The germline gives CDR1 LGHDT, CDR2 YNNKEL (reference sequence). This chain's CDR3 is CASSHVTSGGGPKRDEQYF. The CDR3 nucleotides are TGTGCCAGCAGCCACGTTACTAGCGGGGGAGGACCGAAGCGGGACGAGCAGTACTTC.

For the CDR3, the DNA is TGTGCCACCAGTCGGGGAGGAGCCTACGAGCAGTACTTC. Residues: CATSRGGAYEQYF. The chain has TRBV24-1 and TRBJ2-7, with D maybe TRBD2 (6 bases). There are 13 residues in the CDR3. The V gene's germline CDR1 is KGHDR and CDR2 SFDVKD. The ends were cut back, 6 bases at V and 2 bases at J, with 10 bases in the middle.

The chain employs TRBV12-3 or TRBV12-4 and TRBJ1-6; TRBD1 might be the D (5 bases). The CDR3 loop spans 12 amino acids. Trimming removed 6 bases from V and 7 bases from J, with 7 bases in between. The CDR3 loop is CASSDRNSPLHF. Here the CDR3 DNA reads TGTGCCAGCAGCGACAGAAATTCACCCCTCCACTTT.

The chain employs TRBV12-3 or TRBV12-4 and TRBJ1-2; maybe TRBD1 (6 bases). The CDR3 loop spans 13 amino acids. V lost 5 bases and J lost 4, with 11 bases in between. The CDR3 loop is CASSGQRGYGYTF. For the CDR3, the DNA is TGTGCCAGCAGTGGACAGCGTGGCTATGGCTACACCTTC.

The rearrangement joins TRBV5-3 to TRBJ1-5, with TRBD1 as a possible D gene (5 bases). TRBV5-3 falls under the ORF class, with uncertain function. Trimming removed 3 bases from V and 0 bases from J, with 25 bases in between. The CDR3 contains 20 residues. CDR3 sequence reads: CARSSPPRIQGIYSNQPQHF. In DNA form, the CDR3 reads TGTGCCAGAAGCTCCCCTCCGCGTATCCAGGGAATTTATAGCAATCAGCCCCAGCATTTT.

Only one count was recorded for this clone. The V gene is TRBV19, the J gene TRBJ1-5, with 8 bases fitting TRBD1. Germline V gene sequence: CDR1 LNHDA, CDR2 SQIVND (reference sequence). This CDR3 has 16 amino acids. Trimming at V came to 6 bases and at J to 4 bases, leaving 11 bases not matched to a gene. In nucleotides, the CDR3 is TGTGCCAGTAGACGGGAAGACAGGGGAAGTAATCAGCCCCAGCATTTT. As protein: CASRREDRGSNQPQHF.

The rearrangement uses TRBV5-1 and TRBJ1-3; D is unresolved. Trimming removed 0 bases from V and 5 bases from J, with 12 bases in between. CDR3 length equals 15 residues. The V gene's germline CDR1 is SGHRS and CDR2 YFSETQ. This CDR3 reads CASSLDRLDRNTIYF. The CDR3 nucleotides read TGCGCCAGCAGCTTGGACAGACTAGACCGAAACACCATATATTTT.

The chain combines TRBV6-2 or TRBV6-3 with TRBJ1-2, with unresolved D. Per germline, CDR1 MNHEY and CDR2 SVGEGT. V was shortened by 2 bases and J by 3 bases, with 4 bases between the two germline ends. CDR3 size: 12 residues. CDR3: CASSYPDYGYTF. CDR3 nucleotides: TGTGCCAGCAGTTACCCGGACTATGGCTACACCTTC.